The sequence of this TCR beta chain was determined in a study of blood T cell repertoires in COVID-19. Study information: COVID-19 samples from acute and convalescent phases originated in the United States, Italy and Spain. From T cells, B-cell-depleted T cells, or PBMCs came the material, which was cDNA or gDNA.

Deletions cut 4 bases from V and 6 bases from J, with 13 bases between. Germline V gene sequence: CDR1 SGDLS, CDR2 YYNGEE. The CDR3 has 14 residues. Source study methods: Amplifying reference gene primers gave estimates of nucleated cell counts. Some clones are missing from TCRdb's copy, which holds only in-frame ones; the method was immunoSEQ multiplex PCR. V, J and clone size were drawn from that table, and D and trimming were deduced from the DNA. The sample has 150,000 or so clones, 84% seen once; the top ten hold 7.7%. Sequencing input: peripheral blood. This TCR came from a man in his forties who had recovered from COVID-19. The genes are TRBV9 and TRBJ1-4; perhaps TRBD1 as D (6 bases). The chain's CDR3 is CASSRTGRDEKLFF. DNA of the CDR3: TGTGCCAGCAGCCGAACAGGGCGTGATGAAAAACTGTTTTTT. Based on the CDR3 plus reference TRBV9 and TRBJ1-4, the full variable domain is DSGVTQTPKHLITATGQRVTLRCSPRSGDLSVYWYQQSLDQGLQFLIQYYNGEERAKGNILERFSAQQFPDLHSELNLSSLELGDSALYFCASSRTGRDEKLFFGSGTQLSVL.